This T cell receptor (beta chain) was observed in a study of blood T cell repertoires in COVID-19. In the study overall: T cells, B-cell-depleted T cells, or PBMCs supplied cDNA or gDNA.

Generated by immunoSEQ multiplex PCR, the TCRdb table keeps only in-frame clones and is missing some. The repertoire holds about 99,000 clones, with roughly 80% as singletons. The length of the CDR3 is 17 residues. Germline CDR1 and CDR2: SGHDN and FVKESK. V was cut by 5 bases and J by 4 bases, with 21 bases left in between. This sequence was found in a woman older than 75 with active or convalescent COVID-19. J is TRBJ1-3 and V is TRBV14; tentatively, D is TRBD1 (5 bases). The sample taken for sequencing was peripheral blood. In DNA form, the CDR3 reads TGTGCCAGCAGCGAACAGGATCCCAGCATCTCCGGAAACACCATATATTTT. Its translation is CASSEQDPSISGNTIYF.